These 16 T cell receptor beta chains were sequenced from one sample in a study of regulatory T cells in long-lasting Graves disease. Time point: newly diagnosed GD, antithyroid drugs for less than 3 months. Researchers made the TCR library from RNA that was extracted from PBMCs. The TCR beta library used iRepertoire HTBI primers with Arm-PCR amplification of CDR3. A single record per CDR3 protein comes from TCRdb applying MiXCR to the multiplex PCR reads. The sample yields roughly 530,000 distinct CDR3 sequences, around 15% seen once. Separately, the same data were catalogued under a study of T cells in Graves' hyperthyroidism and ophthalmopathy.

The starting material was peripheral blood mononuclear cells (PBMCs), obtained at new diagnosis, from a patient treated with antithyroid drugs. These receptor sequences come from a woman in her forties or fifties with Graves disease.

This clonotype was counted only a few times. The V and J genes are TRBV5-1 and TRBJ2-5; 9 positions agree with TRBD2. The CDR3 is made up of 16 amino acids. CDR1 SGHRS and CDR2 YFSETQ come from the germline V gene. After removal of 4 bases from V and 4 bases from J, the junction contained 11 bases not matched to a gene. The CDR3 loop reads CASSPRLAETLETQYF. The CDR3 DNA reads TGCGCCAGCAGCCCTAGACTAGCGGAGACTCTAGAGACCCAGTACTTC.

This clonotype came up many times. The chain carries TRBV2 and TRBJ1-2; D unclear. CDR3 length: 11 amino acids. CDR1 is SNHLY and CDR2 is FYNNEI in the germline V gene. V lost 11 bases to trimming and J lost 6 bases, with 13 bases between them. CDR3 DNA sequence: TGTGCCGGCTCCCCCGGGGATGGCTACACCTTC. This codes for CAGSPGDGYTF. The complete variable domain, with remaining parts taken from reference TRBV2 and TRBJ1-2, reads EPEVTQTPSHQVTQMGQEVILRCVPISNHLYFYWYRQILGQKVEFLVSFYNNEISEKSEIFDDQFSVERPDGSNFTLKIRSTKLEDSAMYFCAGSPGDGYTFGSGTRLTVV.

This clonotype has more than one count but fewer than ten. A clone one base away is much larger, so this may be a read error. This sequence joins TRBV13 and TRBJ1-4, with D possibly TRBD1 on 5 matching bases. The CDR3 extends over 15 amino acids. Germline V lookup: CDR1 PRHDT, CDR2 FYEKMQ (reference sequence). CDR3 in amino acids: CASSLVGGNNEKLLF. CDR3 sequence (DNA): TGTGCCAGCAGCTTAGTTGGGGGGAATAATGAAAAACTGTTGTTT.

This clonotype has ten or more counts. The rearrangement joins TRBV11-2 to TRBJ1-2; 10 nucleotides agree with TRBD1. The CDR3 covers 13 residues. The V gene end was trimmed by 5 bases and the J gene end by 5 bases; junction bases not matched to a gene: 2. Germline CDR1 reads SGHAT; CDR2 reads FQNNGV. The DNA for the CDR3 is TGTGCCAGCAGCGGGGGACAGGGGTATGGCTACACCTTC. The encoded protein is CASSGGQGYGYTF.

This clonotype was detected ten times or more. V is TRBV2 and J is TRBJ1-5; no clear D. Looked up from germline, CDR1 is SNHLY and CDR2 is FYNNEI. The CDR3 length is 12 residues. Trimming cost V 4 bases and J 7 bases, with 8 bases left between them. DNA for the CDR3: TGTGCCAGCAGTGGAGAAAAGCAGCCCCAGCATTTT. Residues: CASSGEKQPQHF.

This clonotype was seen at least ten times. This chain uses TRBV28 with TRBJ2-7; perhaps TRBD2 as D (5 bases). V lost 5 bases to trimming and J lost 6 bases, with 14 bases between them. CDR1 and CDR2 (germline): MDHEN, SYDVKM. The CDR3 contains 13 residues. In DNA form, the CDR3 reads TGTGCCAGCAGTCTTACATGGAGGATCGAGCAGTACTTC. Translation gives CASSLTWRIEQYF.

The chain carries TRBV9 and TRBJ2-7; 12 nucleotides line up with TRBD2. V lost 3 bases to trimming and J lost 7 bases; unmatched junction nucleotides: 11. This CDR3 has 16 residues. Germline V gene data show CDR1 as SGDLS and CDR2 as YYNGEE. The DNA of the CDR3 is TGTGCCAGCAGCGCGGGACTAGCGGGTGTCGCCGGGGAGCAGTACTTC. It is translated as CASSAGLAGVAGEQYF. Variable domain in full (rest from reference TRBV9 and TRBJ2-7): DSGVTQTPKHLITATGQRVTLRCSPRSGDLSVYWYQQSLDQGLQFLIQYYNGEERAKGNILERFSAQQFPDLHSELNLSSLELGDSALYFCASSAGLAGVAGEQYFGPGTRLTVT.

J is TRBJ2-7 and V is TRBV7-2, with a tentative D call TRBD2 (6 bases). The CDR3 spans 15 residues. Trimming took off 2 bases at V and 0 bases at J, with 11 bases between the two ends. CDR1 is SGHTA and CDR2 is FQGNSA in the germline V gene. CDR3 sequence (DNA): TGTGCCAGCAGCTTAAATGCGGGGCCCTCCTACGAGCAGTACTTC. Its protein is CASSLNAGPSYEQYF. Full variable domain (remainder filled in from reference TRBV7-2 and TRBJ2-7): GAGVSQSPSNKVTEKGKDVELRCDPISGHTALYWYRQSLGQGLEFLIYFQGNSAPDKSGLPSDRFSAERTGGSVSTLTIQRTQQEDSAVYLCASSLNAGPSYEQYFGPGTRLTVT.

This clonotype has more than one count but fewer than ten. The chain links TRBV18 to TRBJ1-5, with a possible D match to TRBD1 (5 bases). The CDR3 runs to 16 residues. V shed 3 bases and J shed 7 bases, with 19 bases lying between them. Germline V lookup: CDR1 KGHSH, CDR2 LQKENI. The CDR3 region is CASSPPGSVAGQPQHF. The CDR3 nucleotides are TGTGCCAGCTCACCTCCAGGGTCGGTGGCTGGACAGCCCCAGCATTTT.

The table lists this clonotype with many counts. This chain links TRBV9 with TRBJ2-7; D assignment may be TRBD1 or TRBD2 (5 bases each). Germline-derived CDR1 and CDR2 are SGDLS and YYNGEE. Trimming removed 3 bases from V and 4 bases from J, with 8 bases in between. This CDR3 is built from 12 residues. For the CDR3, the DNA is TGTGCCAGCAGCGGGGACGGTTACGAGCAGTACTTC. Protein: CASSGDGYEQYF.

This clonotype has a count of ten or more. V usage is TRBV28 and J usage is TRBJ2-3; D remains ambiguous. With 3 bases removed from V and 5 bases from J, the gap between germline ends came to 6 bases. The CDR3 length is 12 residues. The germline gives CDR1 MDHEN, CDR2 SYDVKM. DNA of the CDR3: TGTGCCAGCAGTTTCGAGAGAGATACGCAGTATTTT. This translates into CASSFERDTQYF.

This clonotype came up many times. The CDR3 sequence is CASSLQGASPLHF. The CDR3 region has the DNA TGTGCCAGCAGCCTGCAGGGGGCTTCACCCCTCCACTTT. V is TRBV12-3 or TRBV12-4 and J is TRBJ1-6; 8 bases agree with TRBD1. The ends lost 6 bases at V and 9 bases at J; junction bases unmatched: 4. The CDR3 contains 13 residues.

V gene TRBV28 combines with J gene TRBJ2-1, with 9 bases fitting TRBD1. The CDR3 sequence is 15 residues long. The ends lost 6 bases at V and 9 bases at J; junction bases unmatched: 12. Germline lookup yields CDR1 MDHEN and CDR2 SYDVKM. The CDR3 DNA is TGTGCCAGCAGGGGCCCCGGGACAGGGCACGCTGAGCAGTTCTTC. It is translated as CASRGPGTGHAEQFF. Filled out from reference TRBV28 and TRBJ2-1, the complete variable domain reads DVKVTQSSRYLVKRTGEKVFLECVQDMDHENMFWYRQDPGLGLRLIYFSYDVKMKEKGDIPEGYSVSREKKERFSLILESASTNQTSMYLCASRGPGTGHAEQFFGPGTRLTVL.

This clonotype occurred many times. The J gene is TRBJ1-5, the V gene TRBV6-2 or TRBV6-3; tentatively, D is TRBD1 (5 bases). Germline V gives CDR1 MNHEY, CDR2 SVGEGT. CDR3 length equals 16 residues. V lost 0 bases, J lost 1 base, and 10 bases lay in between. CDR3 in amino acids: CASSYSRGVSNQPQHF. The CDR3 bases are TGTGCCAGCAGTTACTCGAGGGGAGTAAGCAATCAGCCCCAGCATTTT.

About this clonotype: A read error may explain this, as a much larger clone is one base away. The rearrangement uses TRBV6-2 or TRBV6-3 and TRBJ1-2; TRBD1 matches at 9 bases. This CDR3 has 17 residues. V was clipped by 5 bases and J by 10 bases; unmatched bases: 20. Germline loops: CDR1 MNHEY, CDR2 SVGEGT. In nucleotides, the CDR3 is TGTGCCAGCAGTAACCTAAGGACCGGGACAGGGTCGTGGGTCTACACCTTC. The encoded protein is CASSNLRTGTGSWVYTF.

This clonotype was recorded many times. J is TRBJ2-2 and V is TRBV6-1; 8 bases align to TRBD1. This CDR3 has 14 amino acids. Germline CDR1 reads MNHNS; CDR2 reads SASEGT. J lost 4 bases, V lost 11 bases, and 9 bases had no gene match. The CDR3 reads CARGDRGGTGELFF. CDR3 in DNA: TGTGCCCGCGGAGACAGGGGTGGCACCGGGGAGCTGTTTTTT.